These 6 T cell receptor beta chains were sequenced from one sample in a study of control samples from healthy donors and cancer patients. Method: immunoSEQ multiplex PCR; TCRdb's copy keeps in-frame clones and lacks some. The sample consists of around 100,000 clones, just under 95% of them appearing once. Material for sequencing was blood. These receptors were collected from a human donor in good health. The donor label of this sample is uncertain.

In this sample, this clone turned up once. The chain recombines TRBV28 with TRBJ2-7, with D possibly being TRBD2 (6 bases). The ends were cut back, 8 bases at V and 0 bases at J, with 11 bases in the middle. CDR3 length: 13 amino acids. Germline CDR1 MDHEN, CDR2 SYDVKM. The CDR3 region has the DNA TGTGCCAGCTGGAATAGCGGCTCCTACGAGCAGTACTTC. Its translation: CASWNSGSYEQYF. The full variable domain, with the rest looked up from reference TRBV28 and TRBJ2-7, is DVKVTQSSRYLVKRTGEKVFLECVQDMDHENMFWYRQDPGLGLRLIYFSYDVKMKEKGDIPEGYSVSREKKERFSLILESASTNQTSMYLCASWNSGSYEQYFGPGTRLTVT.

This chain uses TRBV19 with TRBJ1-2; D uncertain. CDR1 and CDR2 (germline): LNHDA, SQIVND (reference sequence). The CDR3 sequence is 12 residues long. V lost 8 bases, J lost 1 base, and 8 bases lay in between. The CDR3 DNA reads as TGTGCCAGTCTCGGGCGTAACTATGGCTACACCTTC. Protein sequence: CASLGRNYGYTF.

This clone was counted between two and nine times. The CDR3 region has the DNA TGTGCCAGCGGGACAGGGTTCGGGAGCGAAGAGACCCAGTACTTC. This translates into CASGTGFGSEETQYF. The V gene is TRBV6-5, the J gene TRBJ2-5; 9 nucleotides align to TRBD1. The V segment lost 8 bases and the J segment 3 bases; nucleotides outside the gene matches: 10. The germline gives CDR1 MNHEY, CDR2 SVGAGI. The CDR3 loop spans 15 amino acids.

The chain carries TRBV2 and TRBJ2-7; 8 bases are shared with TRBD2. The CDR3 runs to 12 residues. Germline V gives CDR1 SNHLY, CDR2 FYNNEI. V was clipped by 4 bases and J by 6 bases; unmatched bases: 2. The CDR3 bases are TGTGCCAGCAGTGTCCTAGCGGGCGAGCAGTACTTC. Translated, it gives CASSVLAGEQYF.

This clone occurred once. The rearrangement links TRBV29-1 to TRBJ1-1; D ambiguous. The V gene's germline CDR1 is SQVTM and CDR2 ANQGSEA. The V end lost 7 bases, the J end lost 6 bases, and 18 bases lay between the germline ends. The length of the CDR3 is 13 residues. The DNA of the CDR3 is TGCAGCGCTTCCCCGCAAAGGCGAGCTGAAGCTTTCTTT. Its protein is CSASPQRRAEAFF.

CDR3 loop: CATKRAADNYNEQFF. The CDR3 DNA reads as TGTGCCACCAAAAGGGCGGCGGACAACTACAATGAGCAGTTCTTC. The chain recombines TRBV7-8 with TRBJ2-1; D perhaps matches TRBD1 (5 bases). CDR1 and CDR2 from the germline V gene are SGHVS and FQNEAQ. V dropped 10 bases and J dropped 3 bases, with 19 bases sitting between them. The CDR3 runs to 15 residues.